The text below deals with one T cell receptor (beta chain). The target antigen is unknown. Germline CDR1 reads LNHNV; CDR2 reads YYDKDF (reference sequence). The CDR3 sequence is 18 residues long. The V and J ends lost 5 bases and 0 bases, in that order; junction bases with no gene match: 14. These data are taken from a study of OX40 agonist ivuxolimab in advanced cancers. Study-level background: Dose-escalation subjects each had hepatocellular carcinoma, melanoma, renal cell or head and neck cancer.

Study findings and constraints: On average, CD8+ T cells had more expanded clones than CD4+. At doses 0.1 to 3.0 mg/kg, CD4+ and CD8+ clones expanded. The study did not work out the antigen specificity of the expanded peripheral T cells.

The data were produced by immunoSEQ multiplex PCR, yet TCRdb's version contains in-frame clones alone and is incomplete. The data contain 50,000 or so clones, about 90% of them singletons. The chain uses TRBV15 and TRBJ1-2, with TRBD1 identical over 8 bases. The clonotype comes from an adult with an advanced solid tumor such as melanoma, head and neck, liver or kidney cancer. Sample: CD4+ or CD8+ T cells sorted from blood, taken in a trial of the OX40 agonist ivuxolimab. This chain's CDR3 is CATSGGKDRVFSNYGYTF. CDR3 coding DNA: TGTGCCACCAGCGGGGGGAAGGACAGGGTTTTCTCTAACTATGGCTACACCTTC.